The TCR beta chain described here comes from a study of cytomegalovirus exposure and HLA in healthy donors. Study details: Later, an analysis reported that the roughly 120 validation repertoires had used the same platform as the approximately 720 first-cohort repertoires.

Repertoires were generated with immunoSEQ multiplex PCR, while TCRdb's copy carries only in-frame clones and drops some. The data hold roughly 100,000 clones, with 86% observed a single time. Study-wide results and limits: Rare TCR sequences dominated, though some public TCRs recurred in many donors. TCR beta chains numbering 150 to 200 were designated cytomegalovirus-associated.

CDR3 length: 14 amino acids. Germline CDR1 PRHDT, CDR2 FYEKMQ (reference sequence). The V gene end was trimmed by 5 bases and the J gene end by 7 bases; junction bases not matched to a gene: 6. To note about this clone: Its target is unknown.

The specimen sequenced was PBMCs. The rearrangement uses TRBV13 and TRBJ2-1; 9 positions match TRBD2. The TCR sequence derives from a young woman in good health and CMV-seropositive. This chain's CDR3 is CASSQRGARNEQFF. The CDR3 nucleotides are TGTGCCAGCAGCCAGCGGGGGGCCAGGAATGAGCAGTTCTTC.